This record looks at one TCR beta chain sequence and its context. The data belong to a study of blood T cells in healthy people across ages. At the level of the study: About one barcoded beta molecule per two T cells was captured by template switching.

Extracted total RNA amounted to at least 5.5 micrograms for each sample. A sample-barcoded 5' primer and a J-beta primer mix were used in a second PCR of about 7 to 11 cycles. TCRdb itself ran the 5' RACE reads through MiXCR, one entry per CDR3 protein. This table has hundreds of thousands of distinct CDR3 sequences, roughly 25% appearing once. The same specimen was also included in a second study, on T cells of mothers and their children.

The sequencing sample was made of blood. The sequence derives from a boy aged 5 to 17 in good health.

Written as DNA, the CDR3 is TGTGCCAGCAGCTTGAGTGCCGGGACAGGGAATGAGCAGTTCTTC. Its protein product is CASSLSAGTGNEQFF. J is TRBJ2-5 and V is TRBV5-5; 9 bases are shared with TRBD1. TRBJ2-1 explains the end of the DNA better; the J call may be wrong. Germline V gene lookup returns CDR1 SGHKS and CDR2 YYEKEE (reference sequence). This CDR3 has 15 amino acids.